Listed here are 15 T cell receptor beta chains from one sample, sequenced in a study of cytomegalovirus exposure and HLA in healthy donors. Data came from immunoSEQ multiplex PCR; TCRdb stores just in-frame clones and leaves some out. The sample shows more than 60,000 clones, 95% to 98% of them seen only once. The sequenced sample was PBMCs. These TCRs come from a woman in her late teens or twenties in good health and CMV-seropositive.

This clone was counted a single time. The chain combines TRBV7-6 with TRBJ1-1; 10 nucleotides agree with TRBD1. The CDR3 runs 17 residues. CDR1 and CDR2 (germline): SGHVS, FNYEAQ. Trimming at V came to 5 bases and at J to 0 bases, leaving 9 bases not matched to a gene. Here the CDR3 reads CASSTPGQGRMNTEAFF. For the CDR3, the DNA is TGTGCCAGCAGCACCCCGGGACAGGGGAGGATGAACACTGAAGCTTTCTTT.

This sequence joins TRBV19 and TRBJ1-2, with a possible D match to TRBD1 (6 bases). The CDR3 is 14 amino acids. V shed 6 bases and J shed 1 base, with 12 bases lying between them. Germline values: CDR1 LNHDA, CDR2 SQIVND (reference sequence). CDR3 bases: TGTGCCAGTAGCCTCGACAGGATTAACTATGGCTACACCTTC. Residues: CASSLDRINYGYTF.

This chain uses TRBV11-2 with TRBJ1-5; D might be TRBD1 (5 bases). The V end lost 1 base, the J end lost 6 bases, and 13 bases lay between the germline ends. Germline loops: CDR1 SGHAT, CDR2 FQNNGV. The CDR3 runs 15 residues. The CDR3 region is CASSLGQGRGQPQHF. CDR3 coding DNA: TGTGCCAGCAGCTTAGGGCAGGGAAGGGGTCAGCCCCAGCATTTT.

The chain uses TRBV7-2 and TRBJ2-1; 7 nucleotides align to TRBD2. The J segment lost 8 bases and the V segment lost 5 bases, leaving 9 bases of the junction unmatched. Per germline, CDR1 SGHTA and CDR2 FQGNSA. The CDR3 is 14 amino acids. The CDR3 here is CASSPRTRFDEQFF. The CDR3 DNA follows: TGTGCCAGCAGCCCCCGGACTAGATTCGATGAGCAGTTCTTC.

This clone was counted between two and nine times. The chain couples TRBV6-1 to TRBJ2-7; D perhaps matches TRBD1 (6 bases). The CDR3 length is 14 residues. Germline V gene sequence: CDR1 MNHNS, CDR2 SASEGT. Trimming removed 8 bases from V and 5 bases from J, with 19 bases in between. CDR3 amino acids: CASESWDTDDEQYF. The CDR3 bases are TGTGCCAGCGAATCTTGGGACACAGATGACGAGCAGTACTTC.

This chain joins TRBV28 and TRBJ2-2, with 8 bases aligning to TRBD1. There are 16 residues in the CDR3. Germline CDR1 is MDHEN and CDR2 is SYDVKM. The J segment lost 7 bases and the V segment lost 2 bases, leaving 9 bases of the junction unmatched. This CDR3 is CASSLDWTGPGGELFF. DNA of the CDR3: TGTGCCAGCAGTTTAGACTGGACAGGGCCAGGCGGGGAGCTGTTTTTT.

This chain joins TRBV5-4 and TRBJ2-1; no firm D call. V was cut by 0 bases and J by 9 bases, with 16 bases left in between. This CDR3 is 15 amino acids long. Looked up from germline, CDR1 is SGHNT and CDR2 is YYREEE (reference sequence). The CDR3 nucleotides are TGTGCCAGCAGCTTGGCGGCCAGCGTTAGTGGTGAGCAGTTCTTC. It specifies CASSLAASVSGEQFF.

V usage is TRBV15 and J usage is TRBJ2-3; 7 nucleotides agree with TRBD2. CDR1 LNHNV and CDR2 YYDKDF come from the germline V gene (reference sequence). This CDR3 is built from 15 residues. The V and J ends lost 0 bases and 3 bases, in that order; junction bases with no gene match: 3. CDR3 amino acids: CATSRERGGTDTQYF. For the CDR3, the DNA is TGTGCCACCAGCAGAGAGAGGGGAGGGACAGATACGCAGTATTTT.

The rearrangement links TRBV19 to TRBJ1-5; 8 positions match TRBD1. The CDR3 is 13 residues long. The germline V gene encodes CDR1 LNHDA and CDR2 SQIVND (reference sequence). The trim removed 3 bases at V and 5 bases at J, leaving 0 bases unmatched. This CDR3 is CASSIRGHQPQHF. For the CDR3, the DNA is TGTGCCAGTAGTATCAGGGGGCATCAGCCCCAGCATTTT.

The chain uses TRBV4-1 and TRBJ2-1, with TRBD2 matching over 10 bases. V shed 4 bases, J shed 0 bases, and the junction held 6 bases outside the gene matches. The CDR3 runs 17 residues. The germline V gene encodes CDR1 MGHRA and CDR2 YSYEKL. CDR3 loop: CASSPGLAVSSYNEQFF. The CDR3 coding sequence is TGCGCCAGCAGCCCCGGACTAGCGGTTAGCTCCTACAATGAGCAGTTCTTC.

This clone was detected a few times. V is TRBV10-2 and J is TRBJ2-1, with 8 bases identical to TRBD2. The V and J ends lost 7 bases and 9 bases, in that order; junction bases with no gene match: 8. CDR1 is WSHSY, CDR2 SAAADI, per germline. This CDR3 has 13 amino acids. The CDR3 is CASNPAGDGEQFF. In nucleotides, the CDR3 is TGCGCCAGCAATCCAGCGGGAGACGGTGAGCAGTTCTTC.

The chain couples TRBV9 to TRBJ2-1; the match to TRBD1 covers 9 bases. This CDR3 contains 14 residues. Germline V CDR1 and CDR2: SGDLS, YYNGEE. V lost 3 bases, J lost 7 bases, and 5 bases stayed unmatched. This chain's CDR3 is CASSDDRGFNEQFF. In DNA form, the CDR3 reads TGTGCCAGCAGCGATGACAGGGGGTTTAATGAGCAGTTCTTC.

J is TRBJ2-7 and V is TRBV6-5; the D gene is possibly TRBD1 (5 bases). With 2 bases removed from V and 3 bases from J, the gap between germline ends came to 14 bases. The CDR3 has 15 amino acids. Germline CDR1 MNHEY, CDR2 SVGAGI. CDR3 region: CASSYASGRDYEQYF. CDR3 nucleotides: TGTGCCAGCAGTTACGCCTCGGGCAGGGACTACGAGCAGTACTTC.

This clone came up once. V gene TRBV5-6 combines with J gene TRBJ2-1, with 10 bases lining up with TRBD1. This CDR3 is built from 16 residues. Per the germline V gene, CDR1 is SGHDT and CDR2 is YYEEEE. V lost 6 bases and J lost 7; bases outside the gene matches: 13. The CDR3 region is CASTLATGGAGNEQFF. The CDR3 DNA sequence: TGTGCCAGCACCCTCGCGACAGGGGGCGCGGGGAATGAGCAGTTCTTC.

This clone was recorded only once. The CDR3 DNA is TGCGCCAGCAGTCAAATCGGGACAGGGGTGTACAATGAGCAGTTCTTC. Amino acids: CASSQIGTGVYNEQFF. This chain uses TRBV23-1 with TRBJ2-1, with 10 bases identical to TRBD1. TRBV23-1 is an ORF for which the function is uncertain. Trimming cost V 2 bases and J 4 bases; bases outside gene matches: 5. This CDR3 has 16 amino acids.